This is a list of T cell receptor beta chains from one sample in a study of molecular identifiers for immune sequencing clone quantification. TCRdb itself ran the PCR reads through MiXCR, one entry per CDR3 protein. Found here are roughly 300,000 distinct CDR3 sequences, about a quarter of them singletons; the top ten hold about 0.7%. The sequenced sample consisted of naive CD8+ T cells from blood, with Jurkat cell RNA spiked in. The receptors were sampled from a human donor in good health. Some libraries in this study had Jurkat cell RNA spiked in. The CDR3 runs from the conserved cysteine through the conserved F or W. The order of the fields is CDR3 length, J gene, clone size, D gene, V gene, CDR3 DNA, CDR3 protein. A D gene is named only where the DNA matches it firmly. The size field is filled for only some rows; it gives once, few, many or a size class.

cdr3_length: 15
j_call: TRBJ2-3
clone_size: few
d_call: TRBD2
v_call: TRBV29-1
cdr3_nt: TGCAGCGTTATAGCGGGAGGGATGAGCACAGATACGCAGTATTTT
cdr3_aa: CSVIAGGMSTDTQYF

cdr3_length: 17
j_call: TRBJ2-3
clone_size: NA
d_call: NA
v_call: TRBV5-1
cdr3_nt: TGCGCCAGCAGCTTGGTTTTAGGGATACTTTGGACAGATACGCAGTATTTT
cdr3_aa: CASSLVLGILWTDTQYF

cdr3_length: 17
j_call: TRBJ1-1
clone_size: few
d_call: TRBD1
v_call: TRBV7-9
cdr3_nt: TGTGCCAGCAGCCTAGAGCAGGGGGCGCTTGGGAACACTGAAGCTTTCTTT
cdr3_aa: CASSLEQGALGNTEAFF

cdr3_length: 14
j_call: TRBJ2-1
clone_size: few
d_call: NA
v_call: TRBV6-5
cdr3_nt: TGTGCCAGCAGTTACTCCCAGGGGTTCGATGAGCAGTTCTTC
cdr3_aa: CASSYSQGFDEQFF

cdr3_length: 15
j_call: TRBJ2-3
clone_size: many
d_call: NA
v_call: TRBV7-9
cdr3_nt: TGTGCCAGCAGCCCCCAGGGGGGCAACACAGATACGCAGTATTTT
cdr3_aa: CASSPQGGNTDTQYF

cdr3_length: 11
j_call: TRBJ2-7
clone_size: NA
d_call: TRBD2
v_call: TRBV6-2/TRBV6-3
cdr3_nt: TGTGCCAGCACGGGGGGCTACGAGCAGTACTTC
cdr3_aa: CASTGGYEQYF

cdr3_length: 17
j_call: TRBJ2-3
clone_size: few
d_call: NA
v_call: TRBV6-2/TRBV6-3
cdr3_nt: TGTGCCAGCAGTCCACCTGGGACTCCAACTAGCACAGATACGCAGTATTTT
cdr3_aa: CASSPPGTPTSTDTQYF

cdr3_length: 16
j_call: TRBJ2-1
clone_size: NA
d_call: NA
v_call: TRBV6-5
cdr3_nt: TGTGCCAGCAGTTACTCGGTCAGGGGCCCCTACAATGAGCAGTTCTTC
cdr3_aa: CASSYSVRGPYNEQFF

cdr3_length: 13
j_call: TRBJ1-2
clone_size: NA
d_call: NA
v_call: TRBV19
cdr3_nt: TGTGCCAGTAGTATTGGGGCGGGTAGCGGCTACACCTTC
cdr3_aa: CASSIGAGSGYTF

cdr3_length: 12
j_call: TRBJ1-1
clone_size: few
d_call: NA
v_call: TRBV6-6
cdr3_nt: TGTGCCAGCAGCCCTATGGCCTATGAAGCTTTCTTT
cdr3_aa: CASSPMAYEAFF

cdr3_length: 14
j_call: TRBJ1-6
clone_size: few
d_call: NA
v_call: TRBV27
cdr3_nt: TGTGCCAGCAGTTTTAACAGTTATAATTCACCCCTCCACTTT
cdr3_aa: CASSFNSYNSPLHF

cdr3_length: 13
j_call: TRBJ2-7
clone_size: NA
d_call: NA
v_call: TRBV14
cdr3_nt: TGTGCCAGCAGCCCGAGCGCGTTCTACGAGCAGTACTTC
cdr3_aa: CASSPSAFYEQYF

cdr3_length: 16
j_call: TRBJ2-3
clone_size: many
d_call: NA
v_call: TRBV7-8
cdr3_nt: TGTGCCAGCAGCTTAGGCTCTTGGACAGTCGCAGATACGCAGTATTTT
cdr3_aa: CASSLGSWTVADTQYF

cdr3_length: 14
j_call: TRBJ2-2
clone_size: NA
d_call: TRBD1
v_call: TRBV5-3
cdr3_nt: TGTGCCAACAGCTGGACAGGCGACACCGGGGAGCTGTTTTTT
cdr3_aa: CANSWTGDTGELFF

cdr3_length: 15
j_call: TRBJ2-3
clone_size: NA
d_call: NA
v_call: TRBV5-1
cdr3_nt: TGCGCCAGCAGCCCACTAACCAGGGGTGCAGATACGCAGTATTTT
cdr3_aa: CASSPLTRGADTQYF

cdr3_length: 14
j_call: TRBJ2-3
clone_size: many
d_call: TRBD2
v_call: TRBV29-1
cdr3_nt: TGCAGCGTTGAAGGGGGACTAGGCACAGATACGCAGTATTTT
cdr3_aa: CSVEGGLGTDTQYF

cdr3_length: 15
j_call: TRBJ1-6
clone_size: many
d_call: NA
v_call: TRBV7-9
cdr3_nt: TGTGCCAGCAGCTTAGAAGTGAGGTATAATTCACCCCTCCACTTT
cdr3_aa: CASSLEVRYNSPLHF

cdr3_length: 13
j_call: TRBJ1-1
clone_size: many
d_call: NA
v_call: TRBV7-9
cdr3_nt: TGTGCCAGCAGCTTAGTAGAAAACACTGAAGCTTTCTTT
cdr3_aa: CASSLVENTEAFF

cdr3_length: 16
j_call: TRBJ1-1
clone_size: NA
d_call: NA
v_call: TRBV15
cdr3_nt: TGTGCCACCAGCATAGTAGGGGGGCTCCGGGACACTGAAGCTTTCTTT
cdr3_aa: CATSIVGGLRDTEAFF

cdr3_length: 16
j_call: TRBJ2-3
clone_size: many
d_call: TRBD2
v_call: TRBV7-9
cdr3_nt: TGTGCCAGCAGCTTAATAACTAGCGGGAGCTTGGATACGCAGTATTTT
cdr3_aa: CASSLITSGSLDTQYF

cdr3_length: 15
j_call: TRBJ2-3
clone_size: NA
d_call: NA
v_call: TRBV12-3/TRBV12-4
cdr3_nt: TGTGCCAGCAGTTTAGCCAGGAGGGGCACAGATACGCAGTATTTT
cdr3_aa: CASSLARRGTDTQYF

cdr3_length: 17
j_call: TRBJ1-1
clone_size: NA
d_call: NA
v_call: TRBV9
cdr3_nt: TGTGCCAGCAGCGTGGATTGGGGACGGGGGCCGAACACTGAAGCTTTCTTT
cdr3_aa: CASSVDWGRGPNTEAFF

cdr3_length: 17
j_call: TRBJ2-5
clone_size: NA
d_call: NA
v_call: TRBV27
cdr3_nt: TGTGCCAGCAGCCCTCTCGTTGTACTGGGGCTTGAAGAGACCCAGTACTTC
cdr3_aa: CASSPLVVLGLEETQYF